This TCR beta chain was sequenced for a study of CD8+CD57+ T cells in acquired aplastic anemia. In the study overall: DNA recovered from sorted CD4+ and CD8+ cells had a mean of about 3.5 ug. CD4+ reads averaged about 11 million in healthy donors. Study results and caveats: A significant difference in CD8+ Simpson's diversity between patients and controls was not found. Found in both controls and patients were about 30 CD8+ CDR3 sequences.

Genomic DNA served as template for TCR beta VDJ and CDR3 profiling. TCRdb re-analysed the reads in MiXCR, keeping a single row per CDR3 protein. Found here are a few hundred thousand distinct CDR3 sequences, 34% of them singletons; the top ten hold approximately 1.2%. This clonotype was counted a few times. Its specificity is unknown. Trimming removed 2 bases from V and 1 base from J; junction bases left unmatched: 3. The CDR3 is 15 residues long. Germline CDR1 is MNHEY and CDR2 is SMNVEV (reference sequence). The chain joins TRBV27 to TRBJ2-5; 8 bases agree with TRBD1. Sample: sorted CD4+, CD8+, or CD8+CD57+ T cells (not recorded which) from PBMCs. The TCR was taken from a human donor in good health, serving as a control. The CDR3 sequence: CASSLRGQVQETQYF. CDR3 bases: TGTGCCAGCAGTTTACGGGGACAGGTCCAAGAGACCCAGTACTTC.